These T cell receptor beta chains were read from a single sample in a study of blood T cell repertoires in COVID-19. This table comes from immunoSEQ multiplex PCR, and its TCRdb copy is limited to in-frame clones, with some not included. The data hold 200,000 to 250,000 clones, with just under 90% observed a single time. Input material: PBMCs or T cells enriched from blood (not recorded which). Receptors originate from a man under 40 who had recovered from COVID-19. Each CDR3 is given with its conserved first and last residue. D genes are given only for firm matches. Only some rows state a clone size, as once, few, many or a class for expanded clones.

TRBJ2-7 . TRBV14 . TGTGCCAGCAGCCAAGATACCAGGGGCGAGGGCAAAGCCTACGAGCAGTACTTC CASSQDTRGEGKAYEQYF
TRBJ2-2 TRBD2 TRBV5-1 . TGCGCCAGCAGCTTAGTTAGCGGGAGTGGTACCGGGGAGCTGTTTTTT CASSLVSGSGTGELFF
TRBJ2-4 . TRBV4-1 . TGCGCCAGCAGCCAAGATACATCAGGCCGCTCCAAAAACATTCAGTACTTC CASSQDTSGRSKNIQYF
TRBJ1-1 . TRBV5-1 once TGCGCCAGCAGCTTGATTGAAGGGGACTTTACTGAAGCTTTCTTT CASSLIEGDFTEAFF
TRBJ2-7 TRBD2 TRBV13 . TGTGCCAGCAGCCGGACTAGCGTAATAGGGTCTCCGATCTACGAGCAGTACTTC CASSRTSVIGSPIYEQYF
TRBJ1-1 TRBD1 TRBV28 few TGTGCCAGCAGGACAGGGGATAATTTAGGGGAGAACACTGAAGCTTTCTTT CASRTGDNLGENTEAFF
TRBJ2-5 TRBD1 TRBV5-6 . TGTGCCAGCAGCTTTAGCTTTGGCACAGGGGGCCCAGAGACCCAGTACTTC CASSFSFGTGGPETQYF
TRBJ1-3 . TRBV7-6 . TGTGCCAGCAGCTTAGAACAGGGAAACACCATATATTTT CASSLEQGNTIYF
TRBJ2-2 TRBD2 TRBV6-5 . TGTGCCAGCAGGGGACTAGCGGGTAACACCGGGGAGCTGTTTTTT CASRGLAGNTGELFF
TRBJ1-4 . TRBV18 once TGTGCCAGCTCACCACTTACAACTAATGAAAAACTGTTTTTT CASSPLTTNEKLFF
TRBJ1-2 . TRBV15 . TGTGCCACCAGCAGAGATAGGCCGCCGGGAAAAAGTTATGGCTACACCTTC CATSRDRPPGKSYGYTF
TRBJ2-7 . TRBV6-2/TRBV6-3 . TGTGCCAGCAGTCAAAGCAGGGCTCTCTCCTACGAGCAGTACTTC CASSQSRALSYEQYF
TRBJ1-3 TRBD1 TRBV6-6 few TGTGCCAGCAGTTTGCAGGGGGCTGGAAACACCATATATTTT CASSLQGAGNTIYF
TRBJ2-7 . TRBV18 . TGTGCCAGCTCAGCAACTCCAGGGCACTACGAGCAGTACTTC CASSATPGHYEQYF
TRBJ2-1 TRBD1 TRBV19 . TGTGCCAGTAGTATAGGGACAGGGAATGAGCAGTTCTTC CASSIGTGNEQFF
TRBJ1-1 . TRBV30 . TGTGCCTGGAGTGTACGGGGGGACGAAGCTTTCTTT CAWSVRGDEAFF
TRBJ1-4 . TRBV7-9 . TGTGCCAGCAGCTTAACAGACGTTAATGAAAAACTGTTTTTT CASSLTDVNEKLFF
TRBJ2-5 TRBD1 TRBV6-1 . TGTGCCAGCAGTGGGAGACAGGGGGCCAGAAGTTGGACAGAGACCCAGTACTTC CASSGRQGARSWTETQYF
TRBJ2-3 . TRBV6-2/TRBV6-3 . TGTGCCAGCAGTTTACAGGGCGGCACAGATACGCAGTATTTT CASSLQGGTDTQYF
TRBJ2-5 . TRBV4-1 few TGCGCCAGCAGCCCCAGGGGGGTAGCAGAGACCCAGTACTTC CASSPRGVAETQYF
TRBJ2-3 TRBD2 TRBV10-1 . TGCGCCAGCAGTCCTTGGCCGGGACTAGCTCCAGATACGCAGTATTTT CASSPWPGLAPDTQYF
TRBJ2-3 TRBD1 TRBV2 . TGTGCCAGCAGAGAACAGGGGCGCACAGATACGCAGTATTTT CASREQGRTDTQYF